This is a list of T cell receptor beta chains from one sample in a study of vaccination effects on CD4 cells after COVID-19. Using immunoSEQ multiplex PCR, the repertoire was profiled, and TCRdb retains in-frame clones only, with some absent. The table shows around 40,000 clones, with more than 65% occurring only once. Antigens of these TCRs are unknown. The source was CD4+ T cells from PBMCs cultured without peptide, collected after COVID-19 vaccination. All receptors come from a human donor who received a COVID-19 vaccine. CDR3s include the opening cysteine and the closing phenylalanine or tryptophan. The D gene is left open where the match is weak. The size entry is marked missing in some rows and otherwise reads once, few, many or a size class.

CASRRTGSLFGEQYF,TGTGCCAGCAGAAGGACAGGGAGTCTGTTTGGCGAGCAGTACTTC,TRBJ2-7,TRBD1,TRBV7-6,.
CASSERPSGSFSTDTQYF,TGTGCCAGCAGTGAACGGCCTAGCGGGAGTTTTTCCACAGATACGCAGTATTTT,TRBJ2-3,TRBD2,TRBV6-1,.
CSASLAGVLTGELFF,TGCAGTGCTAGTCTAGCGGGGGTCCTCACCGGGGAGCTGTTTTTT,TRBJ2-2,TRBD2,TRBV20-1,.
CASSLSRDGTGELFF,TGTGCCAGCAGCTTATCCCGGGACGGCACCGGGGAGCTGTTTTTT,TRBJ2-2,.,TRBV11-2,.
CASSSAGTVNYGYTF,TGTGCCAGCAGTTCCGCCGGGACAGTTAACTATGGCTACACCTTC,TRBJ1-2,TRBD1,TRBV6-5,.
CASSLDSDGYTF,TGTGCCAGCAGTCTTGACTCGGATGGCTACACCTTC,TRBJ1-2,.,TRBV2,.
CASSSQGAQGYTF,TGTGCCAGCAGTTCGCAGGGGGCGCAAGGCTACACCTTC,TRBJ1-2,TRBD1,TRBV6-5,.
CASSLEPQGTQYF,TGTGCCAGCAGCTTAGAACCTCAGGGGACCCAGTACTTC,TRBJ2-5,.,TRBV11-2,few
CASSSGTGGTNYGYTF,TGTGCCAGCAGCTCAGGGACAGGGGGAACAAACTATGGCTACACCTTC,TRBJ1-2,TRBD1,TRBV7-8,.
CASSSMRGGELFF,TGTGCCAGCAGCTCAATGAGGGGCGGGGAGCTGTTTTTT,TRBJ2-2,.,TRBV7-2,once
CASSLEDRGSNEQFF,TGTGCCAGCAGCTTGGAGGACAGGGGGAGCAATGAGCAGTTCTTC,TRBJ2-1,TRBD1,TRBV5-4,.
CASSMDRTVSYEQYF,TGTGCCAGCAGCATGGACCGGACAGTGTCCTACGAGCAGTACTTC,TRBJ2-7,.,TRBV2,.
CASSPSRGQGLNEQFF,TGTGCCAGCTCCCCTAGTCGCGGACAGGGCCTCAATGAGCAGTTCTTC,TRBJ2-1,TRBD1,TRBV18,.
CASSEATGGPYEQYF,TGTGCCAGCAGTGAAGCCACGGGAGGGCCCTACGAGCAGTACTTC,TRBJ2-7,TRBD2,TRBV6-1,.